This T cell receptor beta chain is from a study of T cell responses to AZD1222 COVID-19 vaccine. General study findings and limits: Baseline testing showed seropositivity in only six or seven AZD1222 recipients.

Sequencing used immunoSEQ multiplex PCR; TCRdb keeps in-frame clones, though not all of them. This sample yields 110,000 to 150,000 clones, of which under 95% are seen a single time; less than 2% belongs to the top ten. As for this clone: Its target is unknown.

The CDR3 has 15 amino acids. Trimming stripped 2 bases from V and 4 bases from J, with 13 bases between. CDR1 is SGHRS and CDR2 is YFSETQ in the germline V gene. The sequenced sample was peripheral blood, obtained 28 days after the second AZD1222 dose. The chain employs TRBV5-1 and TRBJ2-1; tentative D call: TRBD1 (7 bases). The receptor comes from an adult who received the AZD1222 COVID-19 vaccine. Written as DNA, the CDR3 is TGCGCCAGCAGCTTTCCGACAGGGACTTACAATGAGCAGTTCTTC. This sequence encodes CASSFPTGTYNEQFF. The full variable domain, its missing parts supplied by reference TRBV5-1 and TRBJ2-1, is KAGVTQTPRYLIKTRGQQVTLSCSPISGHRSVSWYQQTPGQGLQFLFEYFSETQRNKGNFPGRFSGRQFSNSRSEMNVSTLELGDSALYLCASSFPTGTYNEQFFGPGTRLTVL.